These 26 T cell receptor beta chains came from one sample sequenced in a study of tumor-infiltrating lymphocytes in primary liver carcinoma. The input was around 0.5 ug total RNA; TCR beta cDNA was made from it with a constant-region primer. Library construction for TCR beta comprised three nested multiplex PCR rounds performed with slightly modified ARM-PCR. It was with TRBV1-TRBV30 forward primers and a C-beta reverse primer that the first two PCR rounds were run, at around 11 cycles each. TCRdb processed the multiplex PCR reads anew with MiXCR; each CDR3 protein has one entry. The repertoire has around 100,000 distinct CDR3 sequences, approximately 70% of them found once; the top ten carry 10% to 15%. DNA and RNA were both co-extracted from 20-30 mg of bulk tissue that had not been sorted. What was sequenced was liver tumor tissue from sampling region 2. Specified subset: tumor region T2, inferior pole. The receptors were gathered from a woman aged 55-69 years with primary liver carcinoma and hepatitis B virus infection.

Many counts were recorded for this clonotype. The CDR3 reads CASEFLTSGSDGDEQFF. The CDR3 DNA sequence: TGTGCCAGCGAGTTCCTGACTAGCGGGAGCGATGGGGATGAGCAGTTCTTC. The V and J genes are TRBV6-1 and TRBJ2-1; 12 bases map to TRBD2. The CDR3 runs to 17 residues. The J segment lost 8 bases and the V segment lost 8 bases, leaving 16 bases of the junction unmatched. Germline V gene data show CDR1 as MNHNS and CDR2 as SASEGT.

This rearrangement joins TRBV6-5 to TRBJ2-2; 8 positions match TRBD2. The V and J ends lost 6 bases and 7 bases, in that order; junction bases with no gene match: 13. Looked up from germline, CDR1 is MNHEY and CDR2 is SVGAGI. The CDR3 spans 16 residues. CDR3 coding DNA: TGTGCCAGCAGATTCGGCCTAGCGGGTTCTGGCGGGGAGCTGTTTTTT. Amino acids: CASRFGLAGSGGELFF.

In regard to this clonotype: A read error is likely, as this CDR3 ends without the conserved phenylalanine or tryptophan. The chain uses TRBV12-3 or TRBV12-4 and TRBJ2-7, with D unresolved. This CDR3 contains 13 residues. V dropped 6 bases and J dropped 2 bases, with 11 bases sitting between them. CDR3: CASSKRQAYEQYI. Here the CDR3 DNA reads TGTGCCAGCAGCAAGAGACAAGCCTACGAGCAGTACATC.

Regarding this clonotype: A junction boundary mismatches the germline segment, possibly from a read error. The chain joins TRBV6-5 to TRBJ1-5; D remains ambiguous. Germline values: CDR1 MNHEY, CDR2 SVGAGI. The CDR3 runs 14 residues. The CDR3 reads CASSYMGGNQPQHF. The CDR3 DNA reads as TGTGCCAGCAGTTACATGGGAGGCAATCAGCCCCAACATTTT.

A word on this clonotype: Relative to the germline gene, one junction end is altered; a read error may explain this. This chain uses TRBV19 with TRBJ1-1, with a tentative D call TRBD1 (5 bases). The CDR3 consists of 14 residues. Germline V CDR1 and CDR2: LNHDA, SQIVND (reference sequence). The CDR3 coding sequence is TGTGCCAGTAGTTCTCATGGGGCGAACACTGAAGCTTTCTTC. Its translation: CASSSHGANTEAFF.

Comments on this clonotype: In this CDR3 the conserved last residue, phenylalanine or tryptophan, is missing, so a read error is likely. The V gene is TRBV10-1, the J gene TRBJ2-1; 8 positions agree with TRBD2. Germline CDR1 is WNHNN and CDR2 is SYGVQD (reference sequence). CDR3 length equals 21 residues. CDR3 in amino acids: CASSEEFGPWAGGKSYHEQFV. The CDR3 nucleotides are TGCGCCAGCAGTGAGGAGTTTGGCCCGTGGGCGGGAGGAAAGTCCTACCATGAGCAGTTCGTC.

This clonotype was seen at least ten times. V is TRBV28 and J is TRBJ1-2; D possibly corresponds to TRBD1 (6 bases). CDR1 is MDHEN, CDR2 SYDVKM, per germline. Trimming shortened V by 6 bases and J by 2 bases, and 13 bases separated the two germline ends. The CDR3 runs to 14 residues. CDR3 coding DNA: TGTGCCAGCAGGACAGGTGGGGGAAACTATGGCTACACCTTC. Amino acids: CASRTGGGNYGYTF.

To note about this clonotype: An end of the junction does not agree with germline; a read error may underlie this. This chain links TRBV12-3 or TRBV12-4 with TRBJ2-1; D is possibly TRBD1 (6 bases). The CDR3 has 17 residues. CDR3 DNA sequence: TGTGCCACCAGTTCCAATAGGGGGAAAGGGACCTACAATGAGCCGTTCTTC. It yields the protein CATSSNRGKGTYNEPFF.

Notes on this clonotype: One junction end disagrees with the germline gene, perhaps due to a read error. V gene TRBV29-1 combines with J gene TRBJ2-3, with D tentatively TRBD1 (6 bases). CDR3 length equals 17 residues. Looked up from germline, CDR1 is SQVTM and CDR2 is ANQGSEA. The DNA for the CDR3 is TGCAGCGTTGAACCGACAGGCAGTAGAATTCGTACAGATACGCTGTATTTT. Encoded protein: CSVEPTGSRIRTDTLYF.

The chain combines TRBV11-3 with TRBJ2-1; 11 positions agree with TRBD2. Germline V lookup: CDR1 SGHNT, CDR2 YENEEA. V was clipped by 5 bases and J by 6 bases; unmatched bases: 9. This CDR3 comprises 16 residues. CDR3 coding DNA: TGTGCCAGCAGCCCTCGACTAGCGGGAAAAATCAATGAGCAGTTCTTC. It translates to CASSPRLAGKINEQFF.

This clonotype was observed at least ten times. The chain has TRBV4-1 and TRBJ2-1; 9 bases map to TRBD1. CDR1 and CDR2 (germline): MGHRA, YSYEKL. The V gene end was trimmed by 3 bases and the J gene end by 0 bases; junction bases not matched to a gene: 9. The CDR3 runs to 18 residues. CDR3 sequence reads: CASSHGGLQGASYNEQFF. The CDR3 DNA sequence: TGCGCCAGCAGCCATGGGGGATTACAGGGGGCCTCCTACAATGAGCAGTTCTTC.

Only one count was recorded for this clonotype. Mismatch with germline at one junction end may stem from a read error. V and J are TRBV29-1 and TRBJ1-4; D is possibly TRBD1 (6 bases). Germline values: CDR1 SQVTM, CDR2 ANQGSEA. The CDR3 has 15 amino acids. The CDR3 spells CSVSARGRTSEKLFF. The DNA of the CDR3 is TGCAGCGTTTCCGCCCGGGGGCGGACTAGTGAAAAACTGTTTTTT. Together with reference TRBV29-1 and TRBJ1-4, the CDR3 gives the full variable domain: SAVISQKPSRDICQRGTSLTIQCQVDSQVTMMFWYRQQPGQSLTLIATANQGSEATYESGFVIDKFPISRPNLTFSTLTVSNMSPEDSSIYLCSVSARGRTSEKLFFGSGTQLSVL.

The CDR3 DNA follows: TGTGCCAGCAGTGTCACGACGGTTCTCTATGGAAACACCTTC. Translation: CASSVTTVLYGNTF. This chain links TRBV6-1 with TRBJ1-2; D gene unclear. The CDR3 sequence is 14 residues long. V gave up 4 bases and J gave up 12 bases, with 21 bases separating them. Germline assignment: CDR1 MNHNS and CDR2 SASEGT.

Regarding this clonotype: A much larger clone differs from this one at a single base, so this may be a read error. The chain is built from TRBV5-8 and TRBJ1-1; TRBD1 matches at 8 bases. The CDR3 totals 16 residues. Germline lookup yields CDR1 SGHTS and CDR2 YDEGEE. The DNA for the CDR3 is TGTGCCAACAGCTTAGGACAGGGTACGGGGAACACTGAAGCTTTCTTT. Encoded protein: CANSLGQGTGNTEAFF.

By share, this clonotype counts as medium-sized. The V call is TRBV12-3 or TRBV12-4, the J call TRBJ1-3; 7 positions agree with TRBD1. The CDR3 runs to 14 residues. The V and J ends lost 3 bases and 4 bases, in that order; junction bases with no gene match: 3. CDR3 residues: CASSFRQGGNTIYF. As DNA, the CDR3 is TGTGCCAGCAGTTTCCGACAGGGCGGAAACACCATATATTTT.

This chain links TRBV12-3 or TRBV12-4 with TRBJ2-7; 7 positions agree with TRBD2. With V trimmed by 1 base and J by 7 bases, 19 bases remained unmatched. The CDR3 contains 18 residues. CDR3 in amino acids: CASSLGRTIGRVSYEQYF. The CDR3 nucleotides are TGTGCCAGCAGTTTAGGAAGGACTATTGGGAGGGTTTCATATGAGCAGTACTTC.

Of note for this clonotype: No conserved phenylalanine or tryptophan ends this CDR3, so it is likely a read error. The chain is built from TRBV12-3 or TRBV12-4 and TRBJ2-5; no reliable D call. This CDR3 contains 15 residues. In DNA form, the CDR3 reads TGTGGCAGCAGTTCGCAGGCCGTCAGGTGGGAGACCCAGTACTCC. Translation gives CGSSSQAVRWETQYS.

As concerns this clonotype: Because the CDR3 is missing its conserved closing phenylalanine or tryptophan, this is likely a read error. This chain uses TRBV12-3 or TRBV12-4 with TRBJ2-5; D may be TRBD2 (5 bases). The CDR3 length is 15 residues. Trimming cost V 4 bases and J 4 bases, with 16 bases left between them. Written as DNA, the CDR3 is TGTGCCAGCAGTTCCCGAGGTAGCGTAACAGAGACCCAGTACTCC. This encodes CASSSRGSVTETQYS.

Worth noting for this clonotype: A junction end diverges from the germline sequence, so it may reflect a read error. This rearrangement joins TRBV6-6 to TRBJ2-1, with D unresolved. Germline CDR1 and CDR2: MNHNY and SVGAGI (reference sequence). This CDR3 comprises 12 residues. In nucleotides, the CDR3 is TGTGTCAGCAGTTACTCGGGTGCTGAACGGTTCTTC. Translation: CVSSYSGAERFF.

A remark on this clonotype: A much larger clone lies one base from this, so it may be a read error. The rearrangement links TRBV28 to TRBJ2-7; TRBD2 aligns across 7 bases. This CDR3 is 14 amino acids long. The trim removed 6 bases at V and 3 bases at J, leaving 8 bases unmatched. CDR1 and CDR2 from the germline V gene are MDHEN and SYDVKM. This CDR3 is CASSLSGLIYEQYF. DNA for the CDR3: TGTGCCAGCAGCCTATCGGGACTAATCTACGAGCAGTACTTC.

This clonotype came up once. The junction departs from the called germline gene at one end, perhaps through a read error. This sequence joins TRBV10-3 and TRBJ2-2, with a weak D call TRBD2 (5 bases). Germline-derived CDR1 and CDR2 are ENHRY and SYGVKD. CDR3 length: 14 residues. CDR3 nucleotide sequence: TGTGCCATCAATGGGCAGGATCAGACCGGGGAGCTGCTTTTT. Protein sequence: CAINGQDQTGELLF.

The genes are TRBV11-2 and TRBJ2-7, with a tentative D call TRBD2 (6 bases). The CDR3 is 16 amino acids. The germline V and J ends were trimmed by 4 bases and 2 bases, with 18 bases remaining between them. Germline V gene lookup returns CDR1 SGHAT and CDR2 FQNNGV. CDR3 in amino acids: CASSSTGTSSTYEQYF. The CDR3 DNA reads TGTGCCAGCAGCTCAACTGGTACTAGCAGTACCTACGAGCAGTACTTC.

Remarks on this clonotype: Germline and junction disagree at one end, which may indicate a read error. J is TRBJ2-6 and V is TRBV12-3 or TRBV12-4; D may correspond to TRBD1 or TRBD2 (5 bases each). The CDR3 is 17 residues long. The CDR3 is CVSSFTPGTPGANVLTF. DNA of the CDR3: TGTGTCAGCAGTTTTACGCCTGGGACCCCTGGGGCCAACGTCCTGACTTTC.

For this clonotype: A junction boundary mismatches the germline segment, possibly from a read error. The gene calls are TRBV7-8 and TRBJ2-3; D is uncertain. CDR1 and CDR2 (germline): SGHVS, FQNEAQ. The CDR3 spans 13 residues. CDR3 sequence: CASSFGSTDTLYF. The CDR3 DNA reads as TGTGCCAGCAGCTTCGGAAGCACAGATACGCTGTATTTT.

This clonotype is a singleton in its sample. This sequence joins TRBV12-3 or TRBV12-4 and TRBJ2-1, with 8 bases matching TRBD2. The CDR3 covers 18 residues. J was trimmed by 2 bases and V by 2 bases; bases with no gene match: 11. CDR3 residues: CASSLKAGPGLAYNEQFF. DNA for the CDR3: TGTGCCAGCAGTTTAAAGGCAGGGCCGGGACTAGCCTACAATGAGCAGTTCTTC.

In regard to this clonotype: It is likely a read error, because the conserved phenylalanine at the end of the CDR3 is missing. The V gene is TRBV11-1, the J gene TRBJ2-7, with D tentatively TRBD1 or TRBD2 (5 bases each). Germline CDR1 is SGHAT and CDR2 is FQDESV (reference sequence). The CDR3 covers 20 residues. CDR3 residues: CAGSLEASRRHVRTTYEQYC. CDR3 nucleotides: TGTGCTGGCAGCTTAGAAGCTAGCAGGAGACATGTTCGGACAACCTACGAGCAGTACTGC.